These 10 T cell receptor beta chains originate from one sample sequenced in a study of T cells after yellow fever vaccination. TCRdb reanalysed the 5' RACE reads using MiXCR and keeps one entry per CDR3 protein. Altogether around 400,000 distinct CDR3 sequences are present, roughly 10% being singletons, with the ten largest covering more than 15%. The input for sequencing was PBMCs, taken on the day of the first yellow fever vaccination. All receptors derive from a young man who received the YFV17D yellow fever vaccine.

This chain joins TRBV3-1 and TRBJ2-2, with TRBD1 matching over 8 bases. The CDR3 loop spans 15 amino acids. After removal of 1 base from V and 7 bases from J, the junction contained 5 bases not matched to a gene. Germline V gene data show CDR1 as LGHDT and CDR2 as YNNKEL (reference sequence). CDR3 nucleotides: TGTGCCAGCAGCCAAGGGACAGGGTGGAGCGGGGAGCTGTTTTTT. This encodes CASSQGTGWSGELFF.

In its sample, this clonotype was seen a few times. The CDR3 DNA reads TGTGCCAGCAGAACCGGACTACAAGAGACCCAGTACTTC. Amino acids: CASRTGLQETQYF. The chain has TRBV6-1 and TRBJ2-5, with D tentatively TRBD2 (6 bases). Germline V gives CDR1 MNHNS, CDR2 SASEGT. This CDR3 contains 13 residues. V lost 6 bases and J lost 2, with 10 bases in between.

This clonotype has more than one count but fewer than ten. The chain couples TRBV5-4 to TRBJ1-4; D is unclear. The CDR3 sequence is 13 residues long. CDR1 and CDR2 from the germline V gene are SGHNT and YYREEE (reference sequence). Between the trimmed V and J ends, which lost 1 base and 6 bases, there was a span of 7 bases. In nucleotides, the CDR3 is TGTGCCAGCAGCTTGAGCAGAGATGAAAAACTGTTTTTT. Amino acids: CASSLSRDEKLFF.

The chain employs TRBV29-1 and TRBJ2-2, with a weak D call TRBD1 (5 bases). Germline V CDR1 and CDR2: SQVTM, ANQGSEA. This CDR3 contains 11 residues. The V end lost 6 bases, the J end lost 6 bases, and 8 bases lay between the germline ends. CDR3 in amino acids: CSVGQAGELFF. The CDR3 nucleotides are TGCAGCGTGGGGCAGGCCGGGGAGCTGTTTTTT.

This clonotype was picked up many times. V usage is TRBV12-3 or TRBV12-4 and J usage is TRBJ2-1; D unclear. V lost 3 bases to trimming and J lost 5 bases, with 11 bases between them. The CDR3 sequence is 14 residues long. In DNA, the CDR3 is TGTGCCAGCAGTTTCTTCGGCAGTAACAATGAGCAGTTCTTC. Amino acids: CASSFFGSNNEQFF.

This clonotype was seen more than once but under ten times. The CDR3 protein is CASSQDRGLGEQYF. The CDR3 DNA reads TGTGCCAGCAGCCAAGACAGGGGGCTGGGGGAGCAGTACTTC. The chain has TRBV4-2 and TRBJ2-7; 8 nucleotides match TRBD1. Germline V gene data show CDR1 as LGHNA and CDR2 as YNFKEQ. V lost 0 bases and J lost 7; bases outside the gene matches: 5. The CDR3 runs to 14 residues.

V is TRBV27 and J is TRBJ1-1; TRBD1 is a possible D gene (6 bases). There are 14 residues in the CDR3. The V end was cut by 3 bases, the J end by 2 bases, with 10 bases between. From germline, CDR1 is MNHEY and CDR2 SMNVEV (reference sequence). CDR3: CASSFDRYNTEAFF. CDR3 nucleotides: TGTGCCAGCAGTTTCGACAGGTATAACACTGAAGCTTTCTTT.

Comments on this clonotype: Compared with germline, one end of the junction differs, possibly owing to a read error. The chain uses TRBV7-9 and TRBJ1-1; maybe TRBD1 (5 bases). Germline-derived CDR1 and CDR2 are SEHNR and FQNEAQ (reference sequence). This CDR3 is built from 14 residues. The CDR3 DNA follows: TGTGCCAGCACCTTAGGCGGTGGGGGCACTGAAGCTTTCTTT. This encodes CASTLGGGGTEAFF.

Here the CDR3 DNA reads TGTGCCAGCAGAACCGGACAGGGCTGGAACACTGAAGCTTTCTTT. Protein sequence: CASRTGQGWNTEAFF. V and J are TRBV28 and TRBJ1-1; 8 nucleotides line up with TRBD1. CDR1 is MDHEN and CDR2 is SYDVKM in the germline V gene. CDR3 size: 15 residues. With V trimmed by 6 bases and J by 1 base, 7 bases remained unmatched.

V and J are TRBV12-3 or TRBV12-4 and TRBJ1-2, with a weak D call TRBD1 (5 bases). The V end lost 1 base, the J end lost 7 bases, and 10 bases lay between the germline ends. The CDR3 sequence is 13 residues long. CDR3 nucleotides: TGTGCCAGCAGTTTAGAGGGGATGGGTGGCTACACCTTC. This translates into CASSLEGMGGYTF.